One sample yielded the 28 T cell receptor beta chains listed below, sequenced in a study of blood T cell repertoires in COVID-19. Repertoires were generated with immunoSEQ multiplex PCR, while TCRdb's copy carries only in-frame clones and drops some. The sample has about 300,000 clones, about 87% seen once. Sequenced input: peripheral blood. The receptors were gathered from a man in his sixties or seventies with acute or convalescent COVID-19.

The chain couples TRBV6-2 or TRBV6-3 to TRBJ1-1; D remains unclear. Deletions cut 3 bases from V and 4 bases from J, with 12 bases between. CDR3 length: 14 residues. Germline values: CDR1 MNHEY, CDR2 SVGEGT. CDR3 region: CASSYPGEATEAFF. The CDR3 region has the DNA TGTGCCAGCAGTTATCCCGGGGAGGCCACTGAAGCTTTCTTT.

CDR3 nucleotide sequence: TGTGCCAGTAGAAGGCAGGGGGCATTTCCCAACTATGGCTACACCTTC. It is translated as CASRRQGAFPNYGYTF. This chain links TRBV19 with TRBJ1-2; 8 nucleotides line up with TRBD1. The ends lost 6 bases at V and 2 bases at J; junction bases unmatched: 11. CDR1 LNHDA and CDR2 SQIVND come from the germline V gene (reference sequence). This CDR3 contains 16 residues.

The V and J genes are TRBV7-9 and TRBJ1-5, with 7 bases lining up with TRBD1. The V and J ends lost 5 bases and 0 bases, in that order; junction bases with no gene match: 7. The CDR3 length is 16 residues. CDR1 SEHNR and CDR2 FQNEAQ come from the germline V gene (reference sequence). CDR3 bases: TGTGCCAGCAGCCTTTACAGGGGTAATAGCAATCAGCCCCAGCATTTT. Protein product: CASSLYRGNSNQPQHF. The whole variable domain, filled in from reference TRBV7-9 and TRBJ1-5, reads DTGVSQNPRHKITKRGQNVTFRCDPISEHNRLYWYRQTLGQGPEFLTYFQNEAQLEKSRLLSDRFSAERPKGSFSTLEIQRTEQGDSAMYLCASSLYRGNSNQPQHFGDGTRLSIL.

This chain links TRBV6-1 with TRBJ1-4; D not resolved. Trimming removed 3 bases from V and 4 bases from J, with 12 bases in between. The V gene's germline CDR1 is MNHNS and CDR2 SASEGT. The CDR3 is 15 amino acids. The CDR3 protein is CASSDSGGSNEKLFF. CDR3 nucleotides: TGTGCCAGCAGTGATTCAGGAGGGAGTAATGAAAAACTGTTTTTT.

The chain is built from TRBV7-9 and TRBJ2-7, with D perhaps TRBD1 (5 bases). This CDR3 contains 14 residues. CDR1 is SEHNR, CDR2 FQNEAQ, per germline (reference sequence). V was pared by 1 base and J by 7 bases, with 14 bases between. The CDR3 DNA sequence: TGTGCCAGCAGCTTAGGAGTCAGGGTGGGGGAGCAGTACTTC. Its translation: CASSLGVRVGEQYF.

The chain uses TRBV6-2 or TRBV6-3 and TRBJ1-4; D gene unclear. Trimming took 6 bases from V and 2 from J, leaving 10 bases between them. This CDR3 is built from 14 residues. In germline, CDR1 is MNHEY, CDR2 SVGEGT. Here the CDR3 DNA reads TGTGCCAGCAGCTGGGGAGCGACTAATGAAAAACTGTTTTTT. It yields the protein CASSWGATNEKLFF.

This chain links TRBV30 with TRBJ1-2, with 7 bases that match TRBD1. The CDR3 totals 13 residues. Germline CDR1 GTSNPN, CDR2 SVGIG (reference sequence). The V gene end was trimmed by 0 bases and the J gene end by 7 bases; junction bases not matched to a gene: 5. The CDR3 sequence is CAWSVGTASGYTF. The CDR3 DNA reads TGTGCCTGGAGTGTAGGGACAGCTTCTGGCTACACCTTC.

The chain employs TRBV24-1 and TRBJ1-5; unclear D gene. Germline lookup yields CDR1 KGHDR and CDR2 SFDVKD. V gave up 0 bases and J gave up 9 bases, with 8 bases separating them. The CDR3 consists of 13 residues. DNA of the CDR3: TGTGCCACCAGTGATTTGGCTACTGGGCCCCAGCATTTT. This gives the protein CATSDLATGPQHF.

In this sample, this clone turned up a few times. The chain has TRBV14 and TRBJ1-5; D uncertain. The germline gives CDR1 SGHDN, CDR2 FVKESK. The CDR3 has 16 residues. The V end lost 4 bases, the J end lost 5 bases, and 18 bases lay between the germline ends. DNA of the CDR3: TGTGCCAGCAGCCCGAACTTAAAACCGGGAGATCAGCCCCAGCATTTT. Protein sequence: CASSPNLKPGDQPQHF.

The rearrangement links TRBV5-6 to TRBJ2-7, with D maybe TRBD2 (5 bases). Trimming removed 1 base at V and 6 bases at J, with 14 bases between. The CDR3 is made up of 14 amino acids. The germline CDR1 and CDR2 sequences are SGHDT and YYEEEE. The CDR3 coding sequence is TGTGCCAGCAGCTTGATCGGGGTAGGAGGCGAGCAGTACTTC. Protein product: CASSLIGVGGEQYF.

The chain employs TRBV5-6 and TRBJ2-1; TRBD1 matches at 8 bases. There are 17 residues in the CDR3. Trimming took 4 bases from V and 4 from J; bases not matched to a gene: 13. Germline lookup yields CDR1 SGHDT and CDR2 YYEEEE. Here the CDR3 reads CASSRGQGAVSYNEQFF. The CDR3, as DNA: TGTGCCAGCAGCCGAGGACAGGGAGCAGTCTCTTACAATGAGCAGTTCTTC.

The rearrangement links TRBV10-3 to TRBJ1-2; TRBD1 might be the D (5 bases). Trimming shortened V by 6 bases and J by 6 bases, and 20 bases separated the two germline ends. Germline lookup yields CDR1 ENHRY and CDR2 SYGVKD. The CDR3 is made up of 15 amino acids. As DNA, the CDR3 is TGTGCCATCAGAGGGGAGGCCCGCCACCTTCATGGCTACACCTTC. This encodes CAIRGEARHLHGYTF.

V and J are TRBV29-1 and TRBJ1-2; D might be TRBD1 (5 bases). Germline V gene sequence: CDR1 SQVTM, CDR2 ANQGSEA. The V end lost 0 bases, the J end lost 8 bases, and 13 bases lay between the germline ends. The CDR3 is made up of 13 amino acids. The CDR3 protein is CSVEDREKGGYTF. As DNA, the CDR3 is TGCAGCGTTGAAGACAGGGAAAAGGGGGGCTACACCTTC.

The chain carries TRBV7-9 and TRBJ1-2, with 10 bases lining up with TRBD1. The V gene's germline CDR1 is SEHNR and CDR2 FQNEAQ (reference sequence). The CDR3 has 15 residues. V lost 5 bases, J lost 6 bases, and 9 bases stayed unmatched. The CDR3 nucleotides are TGTGCCAGCAGCAGCCCTGGGACAGGGGAACATGGCTACACCTTC. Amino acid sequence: CASSSPGTGEHGYTF.

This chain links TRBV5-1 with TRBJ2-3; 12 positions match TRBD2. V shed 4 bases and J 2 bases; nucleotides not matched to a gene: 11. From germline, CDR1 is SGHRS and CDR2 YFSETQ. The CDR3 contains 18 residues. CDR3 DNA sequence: TGCGCCAGCAGCCCGAGCTCTAGCGGGGGGGCCTACACAGATACGCAGTATTTT. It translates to CASSPSSSGGAYTDTQYF.

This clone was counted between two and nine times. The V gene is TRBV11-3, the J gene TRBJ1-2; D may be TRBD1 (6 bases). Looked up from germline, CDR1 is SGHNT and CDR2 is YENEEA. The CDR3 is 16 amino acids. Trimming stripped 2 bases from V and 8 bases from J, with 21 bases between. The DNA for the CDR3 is TGTGCCAGCAGCTTACCTACAGGGCTGCGGCCTGTGGGCTACACCTTC. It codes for CASSLPTGLRPVGYTF.

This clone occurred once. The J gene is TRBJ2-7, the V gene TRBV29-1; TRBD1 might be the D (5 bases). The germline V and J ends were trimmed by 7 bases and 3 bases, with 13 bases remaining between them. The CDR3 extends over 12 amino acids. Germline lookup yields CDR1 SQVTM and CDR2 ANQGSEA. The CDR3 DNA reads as TGCAGCGCACGGACATCAAACTACGAGCAGTACTTC. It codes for CSARTSNYEQYF.

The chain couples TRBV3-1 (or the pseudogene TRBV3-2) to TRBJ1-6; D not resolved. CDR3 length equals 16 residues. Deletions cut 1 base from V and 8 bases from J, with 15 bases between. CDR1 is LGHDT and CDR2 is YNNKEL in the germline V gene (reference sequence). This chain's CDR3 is CASSQGQARLYSPLHF. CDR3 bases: TGTGCCAGCAGCCAAGGCCAGGCGAGATTGTATTCACCCCTCCACTTT.

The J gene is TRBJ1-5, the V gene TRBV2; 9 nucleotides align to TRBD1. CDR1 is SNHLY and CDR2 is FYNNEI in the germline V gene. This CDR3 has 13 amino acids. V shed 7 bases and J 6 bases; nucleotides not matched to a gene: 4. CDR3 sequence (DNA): TGTGCCAGCACACAGGGGGCGGGTCAGCCCCAGCATTTT. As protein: CASTQGAGQPQHF.

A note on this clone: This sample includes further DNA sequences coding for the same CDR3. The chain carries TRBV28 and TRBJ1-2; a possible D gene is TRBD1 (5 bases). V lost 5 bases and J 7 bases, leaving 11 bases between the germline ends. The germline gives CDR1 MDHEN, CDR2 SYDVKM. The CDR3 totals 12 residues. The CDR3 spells CASSPPGGGYTF. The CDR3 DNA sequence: TGTGCCAGCAGTCCCCCCGGGGGTGGCTACACCTTC.

The CDR3 DNA follows: TGCGCCAGCAGCTTGGGGCAGGGGGGCCGCTATGGCTACACCTTC. It translates to CASSLGQGGRYGYTF. The V call is TRBV5-1, the J call TRBJ1-2, with TRBD1 identical over 7 bases. With 0 bases clipped from V and 4 bases from J, the junction kept 6 bases outside the gene matches. This CDR3 is built from 15 residues. CDR1 SGHRS and CDR2 YFSETQ come from the germline V gene.

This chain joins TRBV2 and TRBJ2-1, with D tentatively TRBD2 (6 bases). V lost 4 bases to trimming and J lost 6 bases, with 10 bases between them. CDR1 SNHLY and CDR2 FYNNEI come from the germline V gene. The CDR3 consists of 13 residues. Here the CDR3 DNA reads TGTGCCAGCAGTGGCAGACTAGGCAATGAGCAGTTCTTC. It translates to CASSGRLGNEQFF.

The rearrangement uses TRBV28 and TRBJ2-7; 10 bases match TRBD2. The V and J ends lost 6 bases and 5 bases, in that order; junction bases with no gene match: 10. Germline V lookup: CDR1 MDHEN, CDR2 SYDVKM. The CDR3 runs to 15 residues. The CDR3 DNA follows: TGTGCCAGCAGCCCTCCAAGCGGGAGGGTCAACGAGCAGTACTTC. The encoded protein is CASSPPSGRVNEQYF.

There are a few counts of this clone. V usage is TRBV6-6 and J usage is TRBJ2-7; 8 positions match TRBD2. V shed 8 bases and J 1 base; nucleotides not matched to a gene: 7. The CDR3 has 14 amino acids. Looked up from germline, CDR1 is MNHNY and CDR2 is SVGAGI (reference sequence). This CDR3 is CASQGSGTSYEQYF. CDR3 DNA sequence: TGTGCCAGCCAGGGTAGCGGGACATCCTACGAGCAGTACTTC.

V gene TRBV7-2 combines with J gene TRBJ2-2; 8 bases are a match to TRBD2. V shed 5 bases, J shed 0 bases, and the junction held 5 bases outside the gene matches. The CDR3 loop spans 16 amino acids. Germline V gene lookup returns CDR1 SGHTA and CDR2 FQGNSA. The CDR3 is CASSRTSQTNTGELFF. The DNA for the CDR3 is TGTGCCAGCAGCCGGACTAGCCAGACGAACACCGGGGAGCTGTTTTTT. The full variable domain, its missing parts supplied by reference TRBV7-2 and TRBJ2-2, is GAGVSQSPSNKVTEKGKDVELRCDPISGHTALYWYRQSLGQGLEFLIYFQGNSAPDKSGLPSDRFSAERTGGSVSTLTIQRTQQEDSAVYLCASSRTSQTNTGELFFGEGSRLTVL.

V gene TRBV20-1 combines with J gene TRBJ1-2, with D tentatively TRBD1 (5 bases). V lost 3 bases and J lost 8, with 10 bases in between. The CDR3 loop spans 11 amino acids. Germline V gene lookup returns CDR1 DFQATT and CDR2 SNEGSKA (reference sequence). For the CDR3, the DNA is TGCAGTGCTAGGGCAGGGTCGGGCTACACCTTC. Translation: CSARAGSGYTF.

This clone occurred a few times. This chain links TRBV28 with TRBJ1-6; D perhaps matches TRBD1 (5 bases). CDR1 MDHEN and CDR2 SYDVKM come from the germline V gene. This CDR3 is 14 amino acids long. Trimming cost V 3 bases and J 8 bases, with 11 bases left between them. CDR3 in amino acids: CASSFRTNYSPLHF. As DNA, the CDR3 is TGTGCCAGCAGTTTTCGGACAAATTATTCACCCCTCCACTTT.

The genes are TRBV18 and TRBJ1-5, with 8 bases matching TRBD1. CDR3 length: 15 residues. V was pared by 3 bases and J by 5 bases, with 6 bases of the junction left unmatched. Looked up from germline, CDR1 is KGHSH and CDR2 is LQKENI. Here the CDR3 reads CASSPRGQADQPQHF. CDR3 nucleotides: TGTGCCAGCTCACCCCGGGGACAGGCGGATCAGCCCCAGCATTTT.